These 22 T cell receptor beta chains were sequenced from one sample in a study of T cells in Graves' hyperthyroidism and ophthalmopathy. Using RNA transcripts as the source, TCR beta CDR3 regions were amplified. HTBI primers were used for first-round RT-PCR of the TCR CDR3. TCRdb itself ran the multiplex PCR reads through MiXCR, one entry per CDR3 protein. The sample holds approximately 700,000 distinct CDR3 sequences; about a sixth are singletons and the top ten take around 7.7%. Input material: blood. The receptors shown here come from a man younger than 35 with Graves' hyperthyroidism.

This clonotype was counted many times. The chain couples TRBV20-1 to TRBJ1-4; 9 bases are shared with TRBD1. V trimming: 3 bases; J trimming: 7 bases; junction bases outside the gene matches: 3. Per the germline V gene, CDR1 is DFQATT and CDR2 is SNEGSKA (reference sequence). This CDR3 has 13 amino acids. CDR3 residues: CSARTGGGEKLFF. The CDR3 DNA follows: TGCAGTGCTAGGACAGGGGGAGGTGAAAAACTGTTTTTT.

Many counts were recorded for this clonotype. This chain joins TRBV7-9 and TRBJ2-7; D is tentatively TRBD1 or TRBD2 (6 bases each). Germline V lookup: CDR1 SEHNR, CDR2 FQNEAQ (reference sequence). Between the trimmed V and J ends, which lost 5 bases and 7 bases, there was a span of 18 bases. The CDR3 covers 14 residues. This chain's CDR3 is CASSLLEGHREQYF. CDR3 in DNA: TGTGCCAGCAGCCTTTTGGAGGGACATCGTGAGCAGTACTTC. Complete variable domain (other parts from reference TRBV7-9 and TRBJ2-7): DTGVSQNPRHKITKRGQNVTFRCDPISEHNRLYWYRQTLGQGPEFLTYFQNEAQLEKSRLLSDRFSAERPKGSFSTLEIQRTEQGDSAMYLCASSLLEGHREQYFGPGTRLTVT.

In its sample, this clonotype was seen many times. This rearrangement joins TRBV15 to TRBJ2-3; 16 bases agree with TRBD2. The germline gives CDR1 LNHNV, CDR2 YYDKDF (reference sequence). This CDR3 is 17 amino acids long. J gave up 1 base and V 5 bases, and 3 bases lay outside the gene matches. Here the CDR3 reads CATSGTSGRGGTDTQYF. CDR3 in DNA: TGTGCCACCAGCGGGACTAGCGGGAGGGGAGGCACAGATACGCAGTATTTT.

The rearrangement uses TRBV12-3 or TRBV12-4 and TRBJ2-1, with 10 bases matching TRBD2. Unmatched junction bases numbered 4, after V lost 6 bases and J lost 2 bases. This CDR3 has 15 residues. CDR3 sequence reads: CASRLAGVAYNEQFF. Written as DNA, the CDR3 is TGTGCCAGCAGGCTAGCGGGAGTGGCCTACAATGAGCAGTTCTTC.

The sample holds many counts of this clonotype. The chain combines TRBV2 with TRBJ1-3; D is unclear. V lost 2 bases and J lost 8, with 13 bases in between. The CDR3 consists of 14 residues. Per germline, CDR1 SNHLY and CDR2 FYNNEI. The CDR3 DNA is TGTGCCAGCAGTGAACAAGCCTTCCCGGACACCATATATTTT. Its translation: CASSEQAFPDTIYF.

This clonotype was picked up a small number of times. The V gene is TRBV20-1, the J gene TRBJ2-7, with 7 bases aligning to TRBD1. Germline CDR1 and CDR2: DFQATT and SNEGSKA (reference sequence). V trimming: 4 bases; J trimming: 3 bases; junction bases outside the gene matches: 9. The CDR3 has 14 amino acids. The CDR3 reads CSATKGQPIYEQYF. Written as DNA, the CDR3 is TGCAGTGCTACTAAGGGACAGCCCATCTACGAGCAGTACTTC.

The chain joins TRBV2 to TRBJ1-6; maybe TRBD1 (6 bases). V gave up 5 bases and J gave up 9 bases, with 14 bases separating them. Germline loops: CDR1 SNHLY, CDR2 FYNNEI. The CDR3 covers 14 residues. The CDR3 reads CASSIGGSGSPLHF. CDR3 nucleotide sequence: TGTGCCAGCAGTATTGGGGGCAGCGGTTCACCCCTCCACTTT.

V gene TRBV4-2 combines with J gene TRBJ2-7; TRBD2 aligns across 10 bases. The germline V gene encodes CDR1 LGHNA and CDR2 YNFKEQ. V was clipped by 8 bases and J by 6 bases; unmatched bases: 13. This CDR3 spans 15 amino acids. CDR3 in DNA: TGTGCCAGCCGCCTTCTAGCGGGAGAAAATGGCGAGCAGTACTTC. Amino acids: CASRLLAGENGEQYF.

This clonotype was observed at least ten times. In DNA form, the CDR3 reads TGTGCCAGCAGTATACTTGGGGGGGCCTCCGAGCAGTACTTC. Amino acids: CASSILGGASEQYF. The chain uses TRBV27 and TRBJ2-7, with D possibly matching TRBD2 (7 bases). The V end was cut by 5 bases, the J end by 6 bases, with 17 bases between. The CDR3 sequence is 14 residues long. The germline V gene has CDR1 MNHEY and CDR2 SMNVEV (reference sequence).

The sample holds many counts of this clonotype. The chain is built from TRBV28 and TRBJ2-7, with 7 bases fitting TRBD2. Looked up from germline, CDR1 is MDHEN and CDR2 is SYDVKM. The CDR3 has 15 amino acids. The ends lost 5 bases at V and 5 bases at J; junction bases unmatched: 12. The CDR3: CASSELAGDSNEQYF. CDR3 sequence (DNA): TGTGCCAGCAGTGAGCTTGCGGGAGATTCTAACGAGCAGTACTTC.

This clonotype was seen more than once but under ten times. The chain is built from TRBV6-6 and TRBJ2-5, with D unclear. The germline V and J ends were trimmed by 2 bases and 5 bases, with 15 bases remaining between them. Germline assignment: CDR1 MNHNY and CDR2 SVGAGI (reference sequence). CDR3 length equals 15 residues. The CDR3: CASSYGKTGWETQYF. Here the CDR3 DNA reads TGTGCCAGCAGTTACGGCAAGACCGGATGGGAGACCCAGTACTTC.

The V gene is TRBV5-1, the J gene TRBJ2-5, with D tentatively TRBD2 (5 bases). This CDR3 comprises 13 residues. V lost 0 bases to trimming and J lost 9 bases, with 12 bases between them. CDR1 SGHRS and CDR2 YFSETQ come from the germline V gene. CDR3 bases: TGCGCCAGCAGCTTGGAGTACGGGGATCCCCAGTACTTC. Translated, it gives CASSLEYGDPQYF.

At least ten counts were recorded for this clonotype. V gene TRBV5-5 combines with J gene TRBJ1-2; D possibly corresponds to TRBD1 (5 bases). Germline CDR1 reads SGHKS; CDR2 reads YYEKEE (reference sequence). Trimming took 2 bases from V and 0 from J, leaving 17 bases between them. The CDR3 loop spans 17 amino acids. CDR3 sequence: CASSFGLREPANYGYTF. CDR3 bases: TGTGCCAGCAGCTTTGGACTCAGGGAGCCGGCTAACTATGGCTACACCTTC.

This clonotype has a handful of counts. The J gene is TRBJ2-7, the V gene TRBV19, with TRBD1 matching 7 bases. This CDR3 has 17 residues. The ends lost 7 bases at V and 2 bases at J; junction bases unmatched: 17. Per the germline V gene, CDR1 is LNHDA and CDR2 is SQIVND (reference sequence). DNA of the CDR3: TGTGCCAGTACCCATTCAGTGACAGGGTGGAGCACCTACGAGCAGTACTTC. Protein product: CASTHSVTGWSTYEQYF.

The CDR3 DNA reads TGTGCCACCAGTGATTTGGGGAGCCCCGATGGCTACACCTTC. Protein product: CATSDLGSPDGYTF. The V gene is TRBV24-1, the J gene TRBJ1-2; D gene uncertain. CDR1 KGHDR and CDR2 SFDVKD come from the germline V gene. This CDR3 contains 14 residues. The germline V and J ends were trimmed by 0 bases and 6 bases, with 10 bases remaining between them.

The chain recombines TRBV29-1 with TRBJ2-1; 10 nucleotides agree with TRBD2. The V and J ends lost 0 bases and 0 bases, in that order; junction bases with no gene match: 5. The CDR3 is 17 amino acids. The germline CDR1 and CDR2 sequences are SQVTM and ANQGSEA. CDR3 region: CSVEEGASGSSYNEQFF. The CDR3, as DNA: TGCAGCGTTGAAGAGGGGGCTAGCGGGAGCTCCTACAATGAGCAGTTCTTC.

This clonotype was observed many times. The chain recombines TRBV28 with TRBJ2-1, with 12 bases that match TRBD2. V lost 3 bases, J lost 7 bases, and 4 bases stayed unmatched. CDR3 length equals 15 residues. Looked up from germline, CDR1 is MDHEN and CDR2 is SYDVKM. The CDR3 spells CASSFRLAGDNEQFF. In DNA, the CDR3 is TGTGCCAGCAGTTTCCGACTAGCGGGAGATAATGAGCAGTTCTTC.

The V call is TRBV9, the J call TRBJ1-3; TRBD1 aligns across 7 bases. CDR3 length: 15 amino acids. Germline CDR1 and CDR2: SGDLS and YYNGEE. Trimming removed 6 bases from V and 0 bases from J; junction bases left unmatched: 6. The CDR3: CASTTGALSGNTIYF. DNA for the CDR3: TGTGCCAGCACCACAGGGGCTCTCTCTGGAAACACCATATATTTT.

This clonotype has more than one count but fewer than ten. Relative to the germline gene, one junction end is altered; a read error may explain this. V and J are TRBV6-2 or TRBV6-3 and TRBJ2-1; D remains unclear. The CDR3 consists of 13 residues. Per germline, CDR1 MNHEY and CDR2 SVGEGT. CDR3 amino acids: CASSHSSPLEQFF. Here the CDR3 DNA reads TGTGCCAGCAGTCACTCGAGCCCACTTGAGCAGTTCTTC.

This clonotype was picked up a small number of times. The chain recombines TRBV12-3 or TRBV12-4 with TRBJ2-5, with 14 bases matching TRBD2. J was trimmed by 2 bases and V by 4 bases; bases with no gene match: 3. This CDR3 has 16 amino acids. The CDR3 nucleotides are TGTGCCAGCAGTTCCCGGACTAGCGGGGGGCAAGAGACCCAGTACTTC. Its translation: CASSSRTSGGQETQYF.

The chain uses TRBV28 and TRBJ1-2; unclear D gene. Looked up from germline, CDR1 is MDHEN and CDR2 is SYDVKM. V gave up 6 bases and J gave up 4 bases, with 12 bases separating them. The CDR3 totals 13 residues. Here the CDR3 DNA reads TGTGCCAGCAGCCCCTCAGAAGGCTATGGCTACACCTTC. This codes for CASSPSEGYGYTF.

This clonotype appeared many times. V and J are TRBV15 and TRBJ2-4; no clear D gene. The CDR3 runs 13 residues. Germline CDR1 reads LNHNV; CDR2 reads YYDKDF (reference sequence). V lost 5 bases and J 6 bases, leaving 11 bases between the germline ends. CDR3 sequence reads: CATSPTMANIQYF. The CDR3 region has the DNA TGTGCCACCAGCCCTACGATGGCAAACATTCAGTACTTC. Combining the CDR3 with reference TRBV15 and TRBJ2-4 gives the whole variable domain DAMVIQNPRYQVTQFGKPVTLSCSQTLNHNVMYWYQQKSSQAPKLLFHYYDKDFNNEADTPDNFQSRRPNTSFCFLDIRSPGLGDTAMYLCATSPTMANIQYFGAGTRLSVL.